These 32 T cell receptor beta chains share one sample of origin, sequenced in a study of blood T cell repertoires in COVID-19. Here immunoSEQ multiplex PCR was the method, and the copy in TCRdb shows in-frame clones only, minus some. The table records about 68,000 clones, more than 60% of them present only once. The sample comprised peripheral blood. The receptors here all came from a human donor in a cohort sampled during active COVID-19.

The chain recombines TRBV19 with TRBJ2-7; TRBD1 might be the D (7 bases). This CDR3 comprises 14 residues. The V gene lost 5 bases and the J gene lost 1 base, with 12 bases spanning the gap. Germline CDR1 is LNHDA and CDR2 is SQIVND (reference sequence). Written as DNA, the CDR3 is TGTGCCAGTAGTGCAGGGGGACTGTCCTACGAGCAGTACTTC. Translation: CASSAGGLSYEQYF.

The chain is built from TRBV10-3 and TRBJ2-5; 7 nucleotides agree with TRBD1. The CDR3 is 14 amino acids. V was pared by 8 bases and J by 2 bases, with 8 bases of the junction left unmatched. Germline V gene sequence: CDR1 ENHRY, CDR2 SYGVKD. The CDR3 sequence is CAIGEPGQQETQYF. The DNA for the CDR3 is TGTGCCATCGGAGAACCGGGACAGCAAGAGACCCAGTACTTC.

A single count supports this clone. The rearrangement joins TRBV7-8 to TRBJ2-2, with 10 bases matching TRBD2. Trimming at V came to 6 bases and at J to 4 bases, leaving 5 bases not matched to a gene. The germline CDR1 and CDR2 sequences are SGHVS and FQNEAQ. The CDR3 length is 15 residues. CDR3 nucleotides: TGTGCCAGCAGAGAGCGGGGGGGCCTCACCGGGGAGCTGTTTTTT. Protein product: CASRERGGLTGELFF. Combining the CDR3 with reference TRBV7-8 and TRBJ2-2 gives the whole variable domain GAGVSQSPRYKVAKRGQDVALRCDPISGHVSLFWYQQALGQGPEFLTYFQNEAQLDKSGLPSDRFFAERPEGSVSTLKIQRTQQEDSAVYLCASRERGGLTGELFFGEGSRLTVL.

Of note for this clone: At one boundary the junction diverges from the germline segment, which might be a read error. V and J are TRBV7-7 and TRBJ2-1; perhaps TRBD1 as D (6 bases). CDR3 length equals 15 residues. Germline CDR1 is SSHAT and CDR2 is FNYEAQ (reference sequence). CDR3 coding DNA: TGTGCTAGCAGCTTAGAAGGGGGCTCCTACAATGAGCAGTTCTTC. Amino acids: CASSLEGGSYNEQFF.

The V and J genes are TRBV10-3 and TRBJ2-3; weak D call: TRBD2 (6 bases). CDR1 is ENHRY and CDR2 is SYGVKD in the germline V gene. This CDR3 region has 15 residues. V was cut by 3 bases and J by 2 bases, with 12 bases left in between. DNA of the CDR3: TGTGCCATCAGTGACGACGGACTATTCACAGATACGCAGTATTTT. Translating it yields CAISDDGLFTDTQYF.

The rearrangement links TRBV15 to TRBJ2-7; D may be TRBD2 (6 bases). There are 16 residues in the CDR3. V was clipped by 0 bases and J by 0 bases, with 12 bases between them. The V gene's germline CDR1 is LNHNV and CDR2 YYDKDF (reference sequence). The CDR3 reads CATSRDPGLNSYEQYF. The CDR3 DNA is TGTGCCACCAGCAGAGACCCGGGACTGAACTCCTACGAGCAGTACTTC.

This chain uses TRBV28 with TRBJ2-1; D not certain. The CDR3 is 12 amino acids. V lost 5 bases to trimming and J lost 10 bases, with 12 bases between them. The germline V gene has CDR1 MDHEN and CDR2 SYDVKM. CDR3 nucleotides: TGTGCCAGCAGTCTTAGTCCAGGCGAGCAGTTCTTC. Protein product: CASSLSPGEQFF.

The table lists this clone with a count of one. In nucleotides, the CDR3 is TGTGCCAGTAGTACTAGGACAGATACGCAGTATTTT. It specifies CASSTRTDTQYF. This rearrangement joins TRBV19 to TRBJ2-3; no clear D gene. This CDR3 comprises 12 residues. Germline CDR1 and CDR2: LNHDA and SQIVND (reference sequence). Trimming removed 4 bases from V and 3 bases from J, with 5 bases in between.

This clone is a singleton in its sample. The chain uses TRBV7-9 and TRBJ1-2; D might be TRBD1 (5 bases). Trimming took off 5 bases at V and 12 bases at J, with 16 bases between the two ends. Germline V lookup: CDR1 SEHNR, CDR2 FQNEAQ (reference sequence). There are 12 residues in the CDR3. CDR3 sequence reads: CASSRDLARDTF. DNA for the CDR3: TGTGCCAGCAGCCGCGACCTTGCCAGGGACACCTTC.

The J gene is TRBJ1-5, the V gene TRBV15; 7 bases map to TRBD1. The germline gives CDR1 LNHNV, CDR2 YYDKDF (reference sequence). V lost 5 bases to trimming and J lost 7 bases; unmatched junction nucleotides: 11. CDR3 length equals 15 residues. CDR3 in amino acids: CATSSERGLRQPQHF. CDR3 nucleotides: TGTGCCACCAGCTCAGAAAGGGGGCTGAGACAGCCCCAGCATTTT.

The chain combines TRBV10-3 with TRBJ2-1; TRBD2 aligns across 8 bases. CDR1 and CDR2 (germline): ENHRY, SYGVKD. The CDR3 spans 18 residues. Trimming cost V 2 bases and J 12 bases; bases outside gene matches: 21. CDR3 sequence (DNA): TGTGCCATCAGTGAGGTGGCAGTCGGGACTAGTATTCATTTAGGGCAGTTCTTC. Encoded protein: CAISEVAVGTSIHLGQFF.

The chain joins TRBV7-2 to TRBJ1-2, with no clear D. The length of the CDR3 is 13 residues. Germline V gives CDR1 SGHTA, CDR2 FQGNSA. Trimming shortened V by 1 base and J by 8 bases, and 11 bases separated the two germline ends. Written as DNA, the CDR3 is TGTGCCAGCAGCTTAGAGCCAGAACAGGGCTACACCTTC. It yields the protein CASSLEPEQGYTF. Supplemented by reference TRBV7-2 and TRBJ1-2, the full variable domain reads GAGVSQSPSNKVTEKGKDVELRCDPISGHTALYWYRQSLGQGLEFLIYFQGNSAPDKSGLPSDRFSAERTGGSVSTLTIQRTQQEDSAVYLCASSLEPEQGYTFGSGTRLTVV.

J is TRBJ2-7 and V is TRBV6-1; 10 bases line up with TRBD2. This CDR3 spans 18 amino acids. Germline V gives CDR1 MNHNS, CDR2 SASEGT. J gave up 5 bases and V 2 bases, and 15 bases lay outside the gene matches. This CDR3 is CASSETTTFSGGLNEQYF. In DNA, the CDR3 is TGTGCCAGCAGTGAAACCACTACCTTTAGCGGGGGGCTCAACGAGCAGTACTTC.

The V gene is TRBV28, the J gene TRBJ1-6, with 10 positions matching TRBD1. Trimming at V came to 3 bases and at J to 9 bases, leaving 8 bases not matched to a gene. Germline V CDR1 and CDR2: MDHEN, SYDVKM. The CDR3 sequence is 16 residues long. Written as DNA, the CDR3 is TGTGCCAGCAGTTTCCCTCCGACAGGGGGCGGTTCACCCCTCCACTTT. Translated, it gives CASSFPPTGGGSPLHF.

The chain combines TRBV5-6 with TRBJ2-1, with D perhaps TRBD1 (6 bases). The CDR3 has 15 residues. The germline CDR1 and CDR2 sequences are SGHDT and YYEEEE. The V end was cut by 4 bases, the J end by 2 bases, with 13 bases between. The CDR3: CASSPGVSTYNEQFF. The CDR3 DNA sequence: TGTGCCAGCAGCCCAGGGGTATCTACCTACAATGAGCAGTTCTTC.

This clone was counted between two and nine times. V is TRBV6-1 and J is TRBJ1-5; TRBD1 might be the D (5 bases). The germline V and J ends were trimmed by 2 bases and 3 bases, with 14 bases remaining between them. CDR3 length equals 16 residues. The germline V gene has CDR1 MNHNS and CDR2 SASEGT. CDR3 coding DNA: TGTGCCAGCAGTGAATGGGGGAGGGGAGTCAATCAGCCCCAGCATTTT. Its translation: CASSEWGRGVNQPQHF.

The rearrangement joins TRBV5-5 to TRBJ2-3; 10 bases line up with TRBD1. V gave up 6 bases and J gave up 3 bases; unmatched junction bases: 7. This CDR3 contains 15 residues. CDR1 and CDR2 (germline): SGHKS, YYEKEE (reference sequence). CDR3 loop: CASTGQGQGTDTQYF. CDR3 DNA: TGTGCCAGCACGGGACAGGGACAGGGGACAGATACGCAGTATTTT.

The chain has TRBV4-3 and TRBJ1-6, with 7 bases that match TRBD1. This CDR3 is 16 amino acids long. CDR1 and CDR2 (germline): LGHNA, YSLEER. The J segment lost 14 bases and the V segment lost 0 bases, leaving 13 bases of the junction unmatched. The CDR3 loop reads CASSQELTGLDWTLHF. The CDR3 DNA is TGCGCCAGCAGCCAAGAACTGACAGGGTTGGATTGGACCCTCCACTTT.

J is TRBJ1-6 and V is TRBV16; no definite D call. The CDR3 sequence is 15 residues long. Trimming removed 0 bases at V and 6 bases at J, with 9 bases between. Germline assignment: CDR1 KGHSY and CDR2 FQNENV. Written as DNA, the CDR3 is TGTGCCAGCAGCCAATCGCTGCCAGTTAATTCACCCCTCCACTTT. This translates into CASSQSLPVNSPLHF.

V usage is TRBV5-1 and J usage is TRBJ1-1; unclear D gene. Germline V lookup: CDR1 SGHRS, CDR2 YFSETQ. The V end lost 0 bases, the J end lost 7 bases, and 10 bases lay between the germline ends. This CDR3 has 13 amino acids. CDR3 sequence reads: CASSLDPGGEAFF. The CDR3 DNA reads TGCGCCAGCAGCTTGGACCCCGGCGGTGAAGCTTTCTTT.

The chain employs TRBV6-5 and TRBJ2-2; no reliable D call. The CDR3 is 12 residues long. The germline gives CDR1 MNHEY, CDR2 SVGAGI. V gave up 3 bases and J gave up 4 bases, with 3 bases separating them. CDR3 amino acids: CASSYLTGELFF. The CDR3 bases are TGTGCCAGCAGTTATCTCACCGGGGAGCTGTTTTTT.

This sequence joins TRBV11-2 and TRBJ2-2; weak D call: TRBD2 (6 bases). This CDR3 has 17 residues. Deletions cut 2 bases from V and 0 bases from J, with 13 bases between. Germline values: CDR1 SGHAT, CDR2 FQNNGV. DNA for the CDR3: TGTGCCAGCAGCTTATCGACTAGGACAACGAACACCGGGGAGCTGTTTTTT. It codes for CASSLSTRTTNTGELFF. The whole variable domain, remainder taken from reference TRBV11-2 and TRBJ2-2, is EAGVAQSPRYKIIEKRQSVAFWCNPISGHATLYWYQQILGQGPKLLIQFQNNGVVDDSQLPKDRFSAERLKGVDSTLKIQPAKLEDSAVYLCASSLSTRTTNTGELFFGEGSRLTVL.

This sequence joins TRBV27 and TRBJ2-3, with D tentatively TRBD1 (5 bases). Per the germline V gene, CDR1 is MNHEY and CDR2 is SMNVEV (reference sequence). V lost 8 bases to trimming and J lost 3 bases, with 12 bases between them. This CDR3 has 13 residues. The CDR3 sequence: CASSWGSTDTQYF. In nucleotides, the CDR3 is TGTGCCAGCTCCTGGGGCAGTACAGATACGCAGTATTTT.

This chain connects TRBV18 to TRBJ2-1; 14 nucleotides match TRBD2. CDR3 length equals 14 residues. Germline values: CDR1 KGHSH, CDR2 LQKENI. J lost 10 bases, V lost 6 bases, and 5 bases had no gene match. This CDR3 reads CASSPGTSGGEQFF. The CDR3 DNA follows: TGTGCCAGCTCCCCTGGGACTAGCGGGGGAGAGCAGTTCTTC.

The CDR3 loop is CASSRTGVETQYF. DNA of the CDR3: TGCGCCAGCAGCCGGACAGGGGTGGAGACCCAGTACTTC. The chain links TRBV5-1 to TRBJ2-5, with 9 bases aligning to TRBD1. V dropped 4 bases and J dropped 5; count of bases not matched to a gene: 3. This CDR3 comprises 13 residues. Germline-derived CDR1 and CDR2 are SGHRS and YFSETQ.

This clone appeared a single time. This rearrangement joins TRBV6-6 to TRBJ1-5; 7 positions agree with TRBD1. Per the germline V gene, CDR1 is MNHNY and CDR2 is SVGAGI (reference sequence). V gave up 5 bases and J gave up 3 bases; unmatched junction bases: 7. The CDR3 loop spans 15 amino acids. This CDR3 reads CASSPTGAFNQPQHF. The CDR3 DNA is TGTGCCAGCAGTCCCACAGGGGCCTTCAATCAGCCCCAGCATTTT.

The rearrangement joins TRBV27 to TRBJ2-1; the match to TRBD1 covers 10 bases. The trim removed 6 bases at V and 5 bases at J, leaving 10 bases unmatched. The CDR3 consists of 16 residues. Per germline, CDR1 MNHEY and CDR2 SMNVEV (reference sequence). CDR3 amino acids: CASSRTGGITDNEQFF. The CDR3 nucleotides read TGTGCCAGCAGCCGGACAGGGGGGATCACTGACAATGAGCAGTTCTTC.

The V call is TRBV11-3, the J call TRBJ2-3; 10 bases align to TRBD1. Per germline, CDR1 SGHNT and CDR2 YENEEA. Trimming at V came to 4 bases and at J to 5 bases, leaving 6 bases not matched to a gene. The CDR3 sequence is 15 residues long. The CDR3 here is CASSSRQGARDTQYF. The CDR3 nucleotides are TGTGCCAGCAGCTCGAGACAGGGGGCGAGAGATACGCAGTATTTT.

This clone has just one count. This chain connects TRBV5-1 to TRBJ2-5; a weak D match, TRBD2 (6 bases). The CDR3 is 14 amino acids. Germline V gene data show CDR1 as SGHRS and CDR2 as YFSETQ. Trimming took off 1 base at V and 4 bases at J, with 11 bases between the two ends. CDR3 nucleotide sequence: TGCGCCAGCAGCTTGCATCTGGGGGGAGAGACCCAGTACTTC. Amino acid sequence: CASSLHLGGETQYF.

The rearrangement links TRBV28 to TRBJ2-5, with TRBD1 matching over 7 bases. CDR1 MDHEN and CDR2 SYDVKM come from the germline V gene. The CDR3 is made up of 14 amino acids. V was pared by 6 bases and J by 6 bases, with 10 bases of the junction left unmatched. The CDR3 DNA follows: TGTGCCAGCAGAAGGGGGCGGGCCATCCAGACCCAGTACTTC. Encoded protein: CASRRGRAIQTQYF.

This clone was seen a handful of times. V is TRBV11-2 and J is TRBJ2-1; a weak D match, TRBD2 (6 bases). The CDR3 totals 14 residues. Germline loops: CDR1 SGHAT, CDR2 FQNNGV. V was pared by 5 bases and J by 3 bases, with 11 bases between. CDR3 sequence reads: CASSRSGVYNEQFF. The CDR3 bases are TGTGCCAGCAGCCGTTCGGGAGTCTACAATGAGCAGTTCTTC.

Only a few counts were recorded for this clone. The chain links TRBV30 to TRBJ1-6, with no clear D. The CDR3 has 13 amino acids. Germline V gene data show CDR1 as GTSNPN and CDR2 as SVGIG (reference sequence). The V end was cut by 2 bases, the J end by 8 bases, with 10 bases between. The CDR3 sequence: CAWSSQLHSPLHF. The CDR3, as DNA: TGTGCCTGGAGTTCACAGTTACATTCACCCCTCCACTTT.